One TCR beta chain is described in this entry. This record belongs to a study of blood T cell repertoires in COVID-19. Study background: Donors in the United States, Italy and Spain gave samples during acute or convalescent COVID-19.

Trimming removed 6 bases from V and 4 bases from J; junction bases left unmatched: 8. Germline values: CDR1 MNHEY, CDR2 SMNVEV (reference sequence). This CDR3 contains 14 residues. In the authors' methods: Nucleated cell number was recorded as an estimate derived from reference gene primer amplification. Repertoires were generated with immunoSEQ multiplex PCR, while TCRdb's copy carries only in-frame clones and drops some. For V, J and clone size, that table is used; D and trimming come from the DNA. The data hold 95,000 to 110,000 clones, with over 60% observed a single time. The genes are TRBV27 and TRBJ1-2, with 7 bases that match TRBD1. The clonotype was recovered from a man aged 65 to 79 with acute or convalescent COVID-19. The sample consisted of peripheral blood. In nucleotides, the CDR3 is TGTGCCAGCAGCTCCACAGACAGGGTCTATGGCTACACCTTC. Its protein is CASSSTDRVYGYTF.